The T cell receptor beta chain under discussion was sequenced for a study of breast tumors, draining lymph nodes, adjacent tissues. Study-level points and caveats: The data were judged consistent with most tumor T cells coming from lymph node and expanding in tumor. Tumor T cell lymph node origin was a supported hypothesis, not proven. Luminal-like breast cancer showed significantly higher tumor–nontumor repertoire similarity than basal-like. Tumors had less TCR diversity than lymph nodes, more than nontumor tissue.

This clonotype has at least ten counts. Its specificity is not known. TCRdb itself ran the multiplex PCR reads through MiXCR, one entry per CDR3 protein. This table holds 60,000 to 70,000 distinct CDR3 sequences, approximately 57% found once. V was pared by 6 bases and J by 4 bases, with 11 bases of the junction left unmatched. The CDR3 extends over 18 amino acids. Germline V gene lookup returns CDR1 SEHNR and CDR2 FQNEAQ (reference sequence). The TCR was taken from a female donor with breast cancer. Some clones in this sample may be carry-over from other donors' samples. Specimen: breast tumor tissue. This chain links TRBV7-9 with TRBJ2-5, with 16 bases identical to TRBD2. CDR3 coding DNA: TGTGCCAGCAGTTCGGGACTAGCGGGAGGGCCTTTCGGAGAGACCCAGTACTTC. Translation gives CASSSGLAGGPFGETQYF. Drawing the rest from reference TRBV7-9 and TRBJ2-5, the complete variable domain is DTGVSQNPRHKITKRGQNVTFRCDPISEHNRLYWYRQTLGQGPEFLTYFQNEAQLEKSRLLSDRFSAERPKGSFSTLEIQRTEQGDSAMYLCASSSGLAGGPFGETQYFGPGTRLLVL.